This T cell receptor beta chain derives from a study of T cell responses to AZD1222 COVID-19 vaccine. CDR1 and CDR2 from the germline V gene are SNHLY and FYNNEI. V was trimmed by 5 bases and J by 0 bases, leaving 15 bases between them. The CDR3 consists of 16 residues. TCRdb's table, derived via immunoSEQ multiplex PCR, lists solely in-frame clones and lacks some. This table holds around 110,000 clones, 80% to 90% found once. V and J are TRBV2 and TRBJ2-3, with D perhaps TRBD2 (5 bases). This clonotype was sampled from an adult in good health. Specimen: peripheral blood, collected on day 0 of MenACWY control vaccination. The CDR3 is CASSPGLETSTDTQYF. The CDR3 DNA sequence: TGTGCCAGCAGTCCCGGACTGGAGACTAGCACAGATACGCAGTATTTT.